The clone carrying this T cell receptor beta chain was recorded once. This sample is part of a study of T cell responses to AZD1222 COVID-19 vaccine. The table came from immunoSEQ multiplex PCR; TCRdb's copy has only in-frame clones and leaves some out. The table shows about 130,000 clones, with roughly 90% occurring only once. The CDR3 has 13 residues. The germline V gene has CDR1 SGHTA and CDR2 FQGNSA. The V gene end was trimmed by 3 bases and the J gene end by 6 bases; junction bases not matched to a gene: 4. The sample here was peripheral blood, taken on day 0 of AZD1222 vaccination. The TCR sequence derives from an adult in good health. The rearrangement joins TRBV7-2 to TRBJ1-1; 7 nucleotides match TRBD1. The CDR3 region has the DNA TGTGCCAGCAGCTTGGGACAGAGGCCTGAAGCTTTCTTT. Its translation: CASSLGQRPEAFF.